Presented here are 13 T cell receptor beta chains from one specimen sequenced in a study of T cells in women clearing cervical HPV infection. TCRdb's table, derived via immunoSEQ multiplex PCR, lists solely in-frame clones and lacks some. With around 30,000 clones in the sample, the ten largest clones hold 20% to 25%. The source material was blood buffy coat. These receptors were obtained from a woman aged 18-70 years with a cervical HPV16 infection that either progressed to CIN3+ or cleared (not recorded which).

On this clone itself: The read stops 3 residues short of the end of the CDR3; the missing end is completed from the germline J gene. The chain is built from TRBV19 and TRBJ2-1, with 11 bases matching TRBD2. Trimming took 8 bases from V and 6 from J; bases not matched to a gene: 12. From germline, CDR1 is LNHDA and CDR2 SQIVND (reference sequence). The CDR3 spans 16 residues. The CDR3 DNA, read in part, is TGTGCCAGTTTCGGGAATAGCGGGAGGGCCACCAATGAG. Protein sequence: CASFGNSGRATNE. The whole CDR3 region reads CASFGNSGRATNEQFF.

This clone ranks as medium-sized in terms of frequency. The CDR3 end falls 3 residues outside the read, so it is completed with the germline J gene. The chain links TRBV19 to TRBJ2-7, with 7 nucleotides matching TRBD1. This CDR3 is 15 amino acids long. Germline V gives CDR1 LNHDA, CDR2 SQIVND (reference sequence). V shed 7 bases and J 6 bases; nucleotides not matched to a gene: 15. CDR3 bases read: TGTGCCAGTAAGCCTGGGACAGCCACAGTCGCCGAG. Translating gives CASKPGTATVAE. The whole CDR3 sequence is CASKPGTATVAEQYF. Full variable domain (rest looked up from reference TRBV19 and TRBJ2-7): DGGITQSPKYLFRKEGQNVTLSCEQNLNHDAMYWYRQDPGQGLRLIYYSQIVNDFQKGDIAEGYSVSREKKESFPLTVTSAQKNPTAFYLCASKPGTATVAEQYFGPGTRLTVT.

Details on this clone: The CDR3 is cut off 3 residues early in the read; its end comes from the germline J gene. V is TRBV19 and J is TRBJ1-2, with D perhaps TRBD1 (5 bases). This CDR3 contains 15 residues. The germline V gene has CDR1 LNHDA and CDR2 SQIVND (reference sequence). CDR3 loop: CASSMQGVLADTYTF. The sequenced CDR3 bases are TGTGCCAGTAGTATGCAAGGGGTATTGGCAGATACC.

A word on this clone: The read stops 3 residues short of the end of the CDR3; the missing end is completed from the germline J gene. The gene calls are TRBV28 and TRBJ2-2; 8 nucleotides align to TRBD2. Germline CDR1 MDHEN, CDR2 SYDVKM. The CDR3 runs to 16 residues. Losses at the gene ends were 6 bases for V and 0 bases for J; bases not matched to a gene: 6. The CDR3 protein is CASSLTTSANTGELFF. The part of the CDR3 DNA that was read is TGTGCCAGCAGCCTGACGACTAGCGCGAACACCGGGGAG.

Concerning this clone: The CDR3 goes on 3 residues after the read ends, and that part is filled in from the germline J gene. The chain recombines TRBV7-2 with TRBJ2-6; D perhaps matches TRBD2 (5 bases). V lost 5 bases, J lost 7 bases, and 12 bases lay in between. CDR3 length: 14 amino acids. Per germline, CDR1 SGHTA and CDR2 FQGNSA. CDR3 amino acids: CASSNGVRANVLTF. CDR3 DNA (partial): TGTGCCAGCAGCAACGGGGTTCGTGCCAACGTC.

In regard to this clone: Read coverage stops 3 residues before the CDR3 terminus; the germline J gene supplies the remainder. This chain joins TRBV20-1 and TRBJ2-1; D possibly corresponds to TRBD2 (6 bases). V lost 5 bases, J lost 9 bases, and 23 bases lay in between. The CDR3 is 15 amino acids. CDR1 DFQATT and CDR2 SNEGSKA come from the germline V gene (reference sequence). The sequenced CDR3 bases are TGCAGTGCTTCGCCCATTAGCGGCCTTCGAAGTGAG. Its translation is CSASPISGLRSE. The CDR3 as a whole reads CSASPISGLRSEQFF.

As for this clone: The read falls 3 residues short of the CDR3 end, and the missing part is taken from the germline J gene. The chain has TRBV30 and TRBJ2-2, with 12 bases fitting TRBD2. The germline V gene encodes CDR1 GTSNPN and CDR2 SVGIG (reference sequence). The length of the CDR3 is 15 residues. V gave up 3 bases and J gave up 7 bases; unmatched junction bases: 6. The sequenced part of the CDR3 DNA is TGTGCCTGGAGGTCTAGCGGGAGGGCCGGCGGGGAG. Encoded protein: CAWRSSGRAGGE. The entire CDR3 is CAWRSSGRAGGELFF.

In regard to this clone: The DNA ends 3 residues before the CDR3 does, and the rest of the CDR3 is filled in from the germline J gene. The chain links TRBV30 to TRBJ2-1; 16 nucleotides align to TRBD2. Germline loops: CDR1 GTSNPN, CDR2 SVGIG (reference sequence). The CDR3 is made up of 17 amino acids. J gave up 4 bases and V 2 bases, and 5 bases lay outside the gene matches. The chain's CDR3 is CAWSTGTSGRAYNEQFF. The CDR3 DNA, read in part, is TGTGCCTGGAGTACCGGGACTAGCGGGAGGGCTTACAATGAG.

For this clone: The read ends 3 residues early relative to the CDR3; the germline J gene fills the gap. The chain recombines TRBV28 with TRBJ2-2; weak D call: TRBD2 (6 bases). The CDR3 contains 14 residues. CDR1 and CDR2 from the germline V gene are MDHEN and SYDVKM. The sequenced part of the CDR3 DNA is TGTGCCAGCAGTTTATTGGGGGGTAATTCACCG. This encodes CASSLLGGNSP. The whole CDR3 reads CASSLLGGNSPLFF.

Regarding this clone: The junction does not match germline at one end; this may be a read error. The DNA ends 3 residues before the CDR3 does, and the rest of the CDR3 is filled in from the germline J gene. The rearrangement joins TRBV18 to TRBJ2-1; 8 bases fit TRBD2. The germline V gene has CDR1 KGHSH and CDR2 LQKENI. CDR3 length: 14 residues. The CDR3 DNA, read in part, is TGTGCCAGCACACCGGGACTAGACTACAATGAG. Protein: CASTPGLDYNE. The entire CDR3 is CASTPGLDYNEQFF.

CDR3 DNA, as far as it was read: TGTGCCAGCAGCTTGCATACGACTGAGACG. It encodes CASSLHTTET. Given in full, the CDR3 is CASSLHTTETQYF. The chain carries TRBV7-3 and TRBJ2-3; the D is unclear. The CDR3 end lies 3 residues beyond the end of the read and is filled in from the germline J gene. The CDR3 is made up of 13 amino acids. Germline V gene data show CDR1 as SGHTA and CDR2 as FQGTGA.

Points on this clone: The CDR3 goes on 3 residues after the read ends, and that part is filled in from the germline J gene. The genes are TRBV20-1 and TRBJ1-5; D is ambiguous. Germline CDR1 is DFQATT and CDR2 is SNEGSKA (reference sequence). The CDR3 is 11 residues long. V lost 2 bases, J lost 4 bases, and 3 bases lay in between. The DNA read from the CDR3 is TGCAGTGCTAGACAAAATCAGCCC. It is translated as CSARQNQP. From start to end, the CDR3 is CSARQNQPQHF.

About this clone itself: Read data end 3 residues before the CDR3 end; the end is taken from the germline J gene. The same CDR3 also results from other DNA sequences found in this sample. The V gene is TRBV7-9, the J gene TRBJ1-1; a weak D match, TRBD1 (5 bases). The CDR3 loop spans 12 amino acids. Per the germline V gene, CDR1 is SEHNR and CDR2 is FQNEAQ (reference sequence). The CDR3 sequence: CASSPDSYEAFF. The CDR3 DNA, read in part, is TGTGCCAGCAGCCCCGACAGCTACGAG.